The entry that follows covers one T cell receptor (beta chain) sequence. The source of the sample is a study of blood T cell repertoires in COVID-19. Generated by immunoSEQ multiplex PCR, the TCRdb table keeps only in-frame clones and is missing some. The sample yields roughly 12,000 clones, more than 65% seen once. The ends were cut back, 1 base at V and 2 bases at J, with 12 bases in the middle. The CDR3 consists of 17 residues. The germline V gene has CDR1 SGHAT and CDR2 FQNNGV. The sequence was obtained from an elderly man with acute or convalescent COVID-19. Sequencing was performed on peripheral blood. V and J are TRBV11-2 and TRBJ2-6; tentative D call: TRBD1 (6 bases). CDR3 sequence: CASSLVVGAAGANVLTF. CDR3 sequence (DNA): TGTGCCAGCAGCTTAGTTGTGGGGGCGGCTGGGGCCAACGTCCTGACTTTC.